The 32 T cell receptor beta chains listed next were all sequenced from one sample in a study of T cells in Graves' hyperthyroidism and ophthalmopathy. RNA transcripts served as the template for amplifying TCR beta CDR3 regions. The HTBI primer set was used in a first-round RT-PCR of the TCR CDR3. TCRdb reprocessed the multiplex PCR reads with MiXCR, giving one entry per CDR3 protein. The table shows more than 350,000 distinct CDR3 sequences, with more than 14% occurring only once. The sample consisted of blood. The receptors shown here come from a woman aged 25 to 45 with Graves' ophthalmopathy.

This clonotype was seen a few times. The chain carries TRBV9 and TRBJ2-2; D ambiguous. The CDR3 runs to 13 residues. Germline CDR1 is SGDLS and CDR2 is YYNGEE. V was cut by 3 bases and J by 11 bases, with 14 bases left in between. CDR3 nucleotides: TGTGCCAGCAGCGCCCTCAACGGTCGCGAGCTGTTTTTT. The encoded protein is CASSALNGRELFF.

Only a few counts were recorded for this clonotype. Sequence at one end of the junction differs from germline and may be a read error. V and J are TRBV12-3 or TRBV12-4 and TRBJ1-2; tentatively, D is TRBD1 (5 bases). This CDR3 is built from 13 residues. Written as DNA, the CDR3 is TGTGTCAGCAGTTCCAGGGTCTACTATGGCTACACCTTC. It yields the protein CVSSSRVYYGYTF.

This clonotype was seen at least ten times. This chain joins TRBV6-1 and TRBJ1-1, with no clear D. CDR3 size: 13 residues. Germline-derived CDR1 and CDR2 are MNHNS and SASEGT. Trimming pared 5 bases from V and 0 bases from J, leaving 7 bases between. The CDR3 here is CASSPIMNTEAFF. In DNA, the CDR3 is TGTGCCAGCAGTCCCATAATGAACACTGAAGCTTTCTTT.

The rearrangement joins TRBV20-1 to TRBJ2-7; a weak D match, TRBD2 (6 bases). Germline V gene data show CDR1 as DFQATT and CDR2 as SNEGSKA (reference sequence). The CDR3 extends over 14 amino acids. V was cut by 6 bases and J by 6 bases, with 21 bases left in between. CDR3 nucleotides: TGCAGTGCCCCTACGGGTGCAGGAGGGCGCGAGCAGTACTTC. Its protein is CSAPTGAGGREQYF.

There are a few counts of this clonotype. The chain joins TRBV27 to TRBJ2-1, with D maybe TRBD2 (5 bases). Looked up from germline, CDR1 is MNHEY and CDR2 is SMNVEV (reference sequence). Trimming stripped 4 bases from V and 8 bases from J, with 9 bases between. This CDR3 is 12 amino acids long. This CDR3 is CASSSAGDEQFF. The CDR3 bases are TGTGCCAGCAGTTCTGCGGGCGATGAGCAGTTCTTC.

This clonotype was observed many times. The chain uses TRBV6-2 or TRBV6-3 and TRBJ2-7; no firm D call. CDR3 length: 14 residues. Germline V CDR1 and CDR2: MNHEY, SVGEGT. V lost 10 bases to trimming and J lost 3 bases, with 19 bases between them. The CDR3 bases are TGTGCCATCGGGTCGGCGACGTCCCTCTACGAGCAGTACTTC. Protein sequence: CAIGSATSLYEQYF.

The chain is built from TRBV6-1 and TRBJ1-3; D perhaps matches TRBD1 (5 bases). There are 12 residues in the CDR3. Germline V gene data show CDR1 as MNHNS and CDR2 as SASEGT. V shed 8 bases and J shed 3 bases, with 8 bases lying between them. CDR3 sequence reads: CASGADGNTIYF. CDR3 DNA sequence: TGTGCCAGCGGGGCTGATGGAAACACCATATATTTT.

This clonotype was observed at least ten times. The rearrangement uses TRBV28 and TRBJ2-5; D unclear. Trimming shortened V by 3 bases and J by 0 bases, and 14 bases separated the two germline ends. CDR1 MDHEN and CDR2 SYDVKM come from the germline V gene. This CDR3 region has 16 residues. DNA of the CDR3: TGTGCCAGCAGTTTCTTGGATCCCCAAAACCAAGAGACCCAGTACTTC. It encodes CASSFLDPQNQETQYF.

This rearrangement joins TRBV20-1 to TRBJ1-5; TRBD1 matches 8 bases. Per germline, CDR1 DFQATT and CDR2 SNEGSKA (reference sequence). The CDR3 totals 16 residues. V dropped 1 base and J dropped 4; count of bases not matched to a gene: 9. This CDR3 reads CSARGSTGDRNQPQHF. CDR3 bases: TGCAGTGCTAGAGGGTCGACAGGGGATAGGAATCAGCCCCAGCATTTT.

This clonotype was found many times. This sequence joins TRBV28 and TRBJ1-1; the D gene is possibly TRBD1 (6 bases). The CDR3 covers 18 residues. Germline V gene sequence: CDR1 MDHEN, CDR2 SYDVKM. The ends were cut back, 7 bases at V and 4 bases at J, with 28 bases in the middle. This CDR3 is CASKVVGGSGVSGTEAFF. The CDR3 coding sequence is TGTGCCAGCAAAGTTGTAGGGGGGAGTGGGGTATCGGGCACTGAAGCTTTCTTT.

This clonotype appeared many times. The chain links TRBV7-9 to TRBJ2-5; 7 nucleotides match TRBD2. With V trimmed by 6 bases and J by 1 base, 2 bases remained unmatched. CDR3 length equals 13 residues. The germline gives CDR1 SEHNR, CDR2 FQNEAQ (reference sequence). CDR3 region: CASRPGGQETQYF. Written as DNA, the CDR3 is TGTGCCAGCAGACCGGGGGGCCAAGAGACCCAGTACTTC.

Ten or more counts support this clonotype. The rearrangement uses TRBV20-1 and TRBJ2-1; 11 bases map to TRBD2. Per the germline V gene, CDR1 is DFQATT and CDR2 is SNEGSKA (reference sequence). The CDR3 runs to 16 residues. V lost 4 bases, J lost 4 bases, and 9 bases stayed unmatched. The CDR3 region is CSATTSGTSGYNEQFF. CDR3 coding DNA: TGCAGTGCTACTACCTCCGGGACTAGCGGTTACAATGAGCAGTTCTTC.

This clonotype was detected ten times or more. The chain recombines TRBV27 with TRBJ1-2; 10 nucleotides match TRBD1. The CDR3 has 17 residues. The V segment lost 0 bases and the J segment 6 bases; nucleotides outside the gene matches: 10. CDR1 is MNHEY and CDR2 is SMNVEV in the germline V gene (reference sequence). CDR3 amino acids: CASSLSVTGGFVNGYTF. The CDR3, as DNA: TGTGCCAGCAGTTTATCCGTGACAGGGGGCTTCGTGAATGGCTACACCTTC.

This clonotype was seen more than once but under ten times. Given a much more abundant clone one base away, this may be a read error. The chain recombines TRBV12-3 or TRBV12-4 with TRBJ2-7; D not resolved. The CDR3 length is 12 residues. The germline V and J ends were trimmed by 5 bases and 5 bases, with 10 bases remaining between them. The CDR3 DNA reads TGTGCCAGCAGTGCAGCTCCCAACGAGCAGTACTTC. It specifies CASSAAPNEQYF.

This clonotype was counted ten times or more. The chain carries TRBV12-3 or TRBV12-4 and TRBJ2-1; 9 nucleotides align to TRBD1. The CDR3 runs to 15 residues. The J segment lost 3 bases and the V segment lost 8 bases, leaving 8 bases of the junction unmatched. The CDR3 nucleotides read TGTGCCAGCTCAGTCGGACAGGGGTTCTACAATGAGCAGTTCTTC. It codes for CASSVGQGFYNEQFF.

This clonotype occurred many times. The chain couples TRBV6-1 to TRBJ2-5, with 14 bases identical to TRBD2. There are 15 residues in the CDR3. In germline, CDR1 is MNHNS, CDR2 SASEGT. The V and J ends lost 7 bases and 0 bases, in that order; junction bases with no gene match: 1. The CDR3 is CASTGLAGDQETQYF. In nucleotides, the CDR3 is TGTGCCAGCACGGGACTAGCGGGGGACCAAGAGACCCAGTACTTC.

Ten or more counts support this clonotype. The chain recombines TRBV20-1 with TRBJ2-7; D gene unclear. Trimming took 5 bases from V and 2 from J, leaving 13 bases between them. Germline V gene lookup returns CDR1 DFQATT and CDR2 SNEGSKA (reference sequence). This CDR3 spans 13 amino acids. Here the CDR3 reads CSAALSWAYEQYF. The CDR3, as DNA: TGCAGTGCTGCCTTGTCGTGGGCCTACGAGCAGTACTTC.

This clonotype showed up many times. For the CDR3, the DNA is TGTGCCAGCAGCGCCCCCCCGGGCTACAATGAGCAGTTCTTC. It encodes CASSAPPGYNEQFF. The V call is TRBV2, the J call TRBJ2-1; D unresolved. The CDR3 sequence is 14 residues long. V was clipped by 6 bases and J by 3 bases, with 12 bases between them. Germline V CDR1 and CDR2: SNHLY, FYNNEI.

This clonotype was counted many times. This chain's CDR3 is CASSYSSGASYEQYF. As DNA, the CDR3 is TGTGCCAGCAGTTACTCGTCTGGGGCTAGCTACGAGCAGTACTTC. The chain employs TRBV6-6 and TRBJ2-7; tentative D call: TRBD1 (5 bases). Trimming cost V 0 bases and J 3 bases, with 12 bases left between them. CDR3 length: 15 amino acids. CDR1 is MNHNY, CDR2 SVGAGI, per germline (reference sequence).

The table lists this clonotype with many counts. The rearrangement links TRBV13 to TRBJ2-7, with TRBD1 identical over 7 bases. Germline CDR1 and CDR2: PRHDT and FYEKMQ (reference sequence). After removal of 5 bases from V and 3 bases from J, the junction contained 10 bases not matched to a gene. This CDR3 is built from 15 residues. CDR3 in DNA: TGTGCCAGCAGCAACGACAGGGCCGGAATCTACGAGCAGTACTTC. It encodes CASSNDRAGIYEQYF.

In this sample, this clonotype turned up many times. The CDR3 region is CASSQGVTGRPLHF. As DNA, the CDR3 is TGTGCCAGCAGCCAAGGAGTAACAGGCCGTCCCCTCCACTTT. V gene TRBV3-1 combines with J gene TRBJ1-6; tentatively, D is TRBD1 (5 bases). This CDR3 region has 14 residues. Germline V gene lookup returns CDR1 LGHDT and CDR2 YNNKEL (reference sequence). Trimming removed 1 base from V and 13 bases from J, with 14 bases in between.

This clonotype was recorded at least ten times. The chain recombines TRBV5-5 with TRBJ2-3; the match to TRBD2 covers 15 bases. CDR3 length equals 18 residues. The V gene end was trimmed by 4 bases and the J gene end by 0 bases; junction bases not matched to a gene: 6. In germline, CDR1 is SGHKS, CDR2 YYEKEE (reference sequence). The DNA of the CDR3 is TGTGCCAGCAGCGGGGGACTAGCGGGGGGACCTAGCACAGATACGCAGTATTTT. This encodes CASSGGLAGGPSTDTQYF.

This clonotype was found many times. The rearrangement links TRBV20-1 to TRBJ2-1; TRBD1 or TRBD2 may be the D gene (6 bases each). Germline-derived CDR1 and CDR2 are DFQATT and SNEGSKA (reference sequence). V lost 0 bases, J lost 7 bases, and 22 bases lay in between. This CDR3 contains 17 residues. The CDR3 reads CSARDWASAPRGNEQFF. The CDR3 DNA follows: TGCAGTGCTAGAGATTGGGCTAGCGCACCTAGGGGGAATGAGCAGTTCTTC.

This clonotype was observed many times. The V call is TRBV7-3, the J call TRBJ2-5, with D possibly matching TRBD2 (6 bases). V lost 5 bases and J lost 7, with 17 bases in between. The CDR3 contains 14 residues. The V gene's germline CDR1 is SGHTA and CDR2 FQGTGA. CDR3 loop: CASSLRPLGGTQYF. The CDR3 region has the DNA TGTGCCAGCAGCCTTCGGCCCCTGGGAGGGACCCAGTACTTC.

This clonotype was found many times. The chain recombines TRBV6-1 with TRBJ1-2, with D possibly matching TRBD1 (6 bases). The germline V and J ends were trimmed by 6 bases and 0 bases, with 23 bases remaining between them. The CDR3 totals 18 residues. From germline, CDR1 is MNHNS and CDR2 SASEGT. As DNA, the CDR3 is TGTGCCAGCAGGGCCCCCACCCGGACAGACCCTTCTAACTATGGCTACACCTTC. Translation: CASRAPTRTDPSNYGYTF.

This chain uses TRBV9 with TRBJ1-2; D not resolved. Germline V gene lookup returns CDR1 SGDLS and CDR2 YYNGEE. V lost 0 bases and J 6 bases, leaving 18 bases between the germline ends. The CDR3 has 16 amino acids. The CDR3 loop reads CASSVDPRGDSDGYTF. In DNA form, the CDR3 reads TGTGCCAGCAGCGTAGACCCGCGTGGGGATTCGGATGGCTACACCTTC.

Many counts were recorded for this clonotype. The CDR3 here is CASSLDTGGETQYF. Here the CDR3 DNA reads TGTGCCAGCAGCTTAGATACGGGTGGAGAGACCCAGTACTTC. V and J are TRBV7-8 and TRBJ2-5; D is unresolved. The germline V gene has CDR1 SGHVS and CDR2 FQNEAQ. The length of the CDR3 is 14 residues. Trimming pared 1 base from V and 4 bases from J, leaving 10 bases between.

This clonotype was counted at least ten times. The chain has TRBV2 and TRBJ1-4; no firm D call. This CDR3 is 16 amino acids long. Trimming removed 2 bases at V and 0 bases at J, with 10 bases between. Germline assignment: CDR1 SNHLY and CDR2 FYNNEI. CDR3: CASSEPIGPTNEKLFF. CDR3 DNA: TGTGCCAGCAGTGAACCAATCGGACCAACTAATGAAAAACTGTTTTTT.

This clonotype was detected many times. The chain links TRBV3-1 to TRBJ1-1; D is uncertain. Germline CDR1 is LGHDT and CDR2 is YNNKEL (reference sequence). The CDR3 runs to 14 residues. Trimming cost V 5 bases and J 1 base, with 11 bases left between them. CDR3 region: CASSDDSANTEAFF. The CDR3 region has the DNA TGTGCCAGCAGCGACGATTCAGCGAACACTGAAGCTTTCTTT.

This clonotype was seen many times. The genes are TRBV7-2 and TRBJ2-5; D call uncertain. The CDR3 runs to 15 residues. Germline CDR1 is SGHTA and CDR2 is FQGNSA. Trimming stripped 8 bases from V and 2 bases from J, with 18 bases between. The CDR3 region has the DNA TGTGCCAGCGCTTTGGTCGGAGAAAGACAAGAGACCCAGTACTTC. This codes for CASALVGERQETQYF.

The gene calls are TRBV20-1 and TRBJ2-7; the D gene is possibly TRBD2 (6 bases). The CDR3 extends over 12 amino acids. Trimming left V 1 base short and J 6 bases short, with 10 bases between. Germline-derived CDR1 and CDR2 are DFQATT and SNEGSKA (reference sequence). The CDR3 DNA reads as TGCAGTGCTAGAGGGGGGGAGGCCGAGCAGTACTTC. Its translation: CSARGGEAEQYF.

This clonotype was recorded many times. Since a much larger clone is just one base distant, this may be a read error. The rearrangement joins TRBV28 to TRBJ1-5; D is unresolved. Germline CDR1 and CDR2: MDHEN and SYDVKM. V was trimmed by 4 bases and J by 6 bases, leaving 4 bases between them. The CDR3 is made up of 11 amino acids. The CDR3 sequence is CASSWGQPQHF. The DNA of the CDR3 is TGTGCCAGCAGTTGGGGTCAGCCCCAGCATTTT.